These 10 T cell receptor beta chains originate from one sample sequenced in a study of response to subunit inactivated influenza vaccine. TCRdb reanalysed the RT-PCR reads using MiXCR and keeps one entry per CDR3 protein. The sample includes 450,000 to 550,000 distinct CDR3 sequences, roughly 25% of them seen just once. The starting material was CD4+ T cells sorted from PBMCs, obtained about 5 days after vaccination. Receptors were obtained from a man aged 50 to 60 who received an inactivated influenza vaccine.

This clonotype was observed a handful of times. The J gene is TRBJ2-5, the V gene TRBV12-3 or TRBV12-4; tentatively, D is TRBD2 (5 bases). There are 15 residues in the CDR3. Trimming removed 4 bases from V and 5 bases from J, with 17 bases in between. CDR3 residues: CASSSGRAPGETQYF. In DNA, the CDR3 is TGTGCCAGCAGTTCCGGACGGGCCCCGGGGGAGACCCAGTACTTC.

This clonotype was counted only a few times. V and J are TRBV20-1 and TRBJ1-3, with 7 nucleotides matching TRBD1. Germline values: CDR1 DFQATT, CDR2 SNEGSKA (reference sequence). The CDR3 has 14 amino acids. Unmatched junction bases numbered 5, after V lost 6 bases and J lost 0 bases. CDR3 coding DNA: TGCAGTGCCCCTAGGACAGGCTCTGGAAACACCATATATTTT. It translates to CSAPRTGSGNTIYF.

This clonotype was seen just once. The chain uses TRBV11-2 and TRBJ1-3; possibly TRBD1 for D (5 bases). CDR3 length: 18 residues. The germline CDR1 and CDR2 sequences are SGHAT and FQNNGV. V lost 1 base and J lost 0, with 16 bases in between. In nucleotides, the CDR3 is TGTGCCAGCAGCTTAGTGGGGTGGGGGACCTCCTCTGGAAACACCATATATTTT. Translation: CASSLVGWGTSSGNTIYF.

The chain has TRBV7-3 and TRBJ2-1; 9 bases line up with TRBD2. Germline assignment: CDR1 SGHTA and CDR2 FQGTGA. The V gene end was trimmed by 5 bases and the J gene end by 4 bases; junction bases not matched to a gene: 6. This CDR3 region has 15 residues. This CDR3 is CASSRGREGYNEQFF. The CDR3 DNA reads as TGTGCCAGCAGCCGGGGGCGGGAGGGATACAATGAGCAGTTCTTC.

This chain connects TRBV4-1 to TRBJ2-1, with a weak D call TRBD1 (5 bases). CDR3 length equals 15 residues. In germline, CDR1 is MGHRA, CDR2 YSYEKL. V dropped 0 bases and J dropped 6 bases, with 12 bases sitting between them. The CDR3 here is CASSQDSGASNEQFF. CDR3 bases: TGCGCCAGCAGCCAAGATTCTGGGGCTTCCAATGAGCAGTTCTTC.

The V gene is TRBV2, the J gene TRBJ2-1; 8 bases agree with TRBD2. With V trimmed by 4 bases and J by 4 bases, 3 bases remained unmatched. Germline assignment: CDR1 SNHLY and CDR2 FYNNEI. The CDR3 runs to 14 residues. The CDR3 region is CASSGTSRYNEQFF. The CDR3 DNA sequence: TGTGCCAGCAGTGGGACTAGCAGGTACAATGAGCAGTTCTTC.

This clonotype was counted between two and nine times. V gene TRBV5-1 combines with J gene TRBJ2-1; 8 positions match TRBD2. Germline V gene data show CDR1 as SGHRS and CDR2 as YFSETQ. The CDR3 contains 16 residues. Unmatched junction bases numbered 6, after V lost 0 bases and J lost 4 bases. CDR3 sequence reads: CASSLGSSGSYNEQFF. Written as DNA, the CDR3 is TGCGCCAGCAGCTTGGGATCGAGCGGGAGTTACAATGAGCAGTTCTTC.

This clonotype occurred a few times. The CDR3: CASSPGGVAAGYTF. CDR3 DNA sequence: TGCGCCAGCAGCCCCGGAGGGGTGGCTGCTGGCTACACCTTC. The chain employs TRBV5-1 and TRBJ1-2; D may be TRBD1 (5 bases). The CDR3 is 14 amino acids. V lost 4 bases and J lost 7, with 17 bases in between. Germline values: CDR1 SGHRS, CDR2 YFSETQ. The whole variable domain, filled in from reference TRBV5-1 and TRBJ1-2, reads KAGVTQTPRYLIKTRGQQVTLSCSPISGHRSVSWYQQTPGQGLQFLFEYFSETQRNKGNFPGRFSGRQFSNSRSEMNVSTLELGDSALYLCASSPGGVAAGYTFGSGTRLTVV.

The chain combines TRBV4-3 with TRBJ1-1, with D hard to call. CDR3 length: 13 amino acids. CDR1 and CDR2 from the germline V gene are LGHNA and YSLEER. The V gene lost 4 bases and the J gene lost 5 bases, with 11 bases spanning the gap. The DNA of the CDR3 is TGCGCCAGCAGCCTAGAGAGGGATACTGAAGCTTTCTTT. It specifies CASSLERDTEAFF.

This clonotype was counted a few times. The chain couples TRBV2 to TRBJ2-7; D is possibly TRBD1 (5 bases). This CDR3 has 13 amino acids. Trimming cost V 6 bases and J 3 bases, with 12 bases left between them. CDR1 and CDR2 (germline): SNHLY, FYNNEI. The CDR3: CASSADRVYEQYF. Written as DNA, the CDR3 is TGTGCCAGCAGCGCCGACAGAGTCTACGAGCAGTACTTC.